The 9 T cell receptor beta chains listed next were all sequenced from one sample in a study of shared clonotypes between healthy human individuals. Terminally differentiated effector memory CD45RA+ cells were left out of the naive CD8 fraction, which was CD45RO-negative and positively selected for CCR7. Profiling relied on immunoSEQ multiplex PCR, and the TCRdb table lists in-frame clones only, not all of them. The data contain about 580,000 clones, 95% to 98% of them singletons. Sequencing used naive CD8+ T cells sorted from blood. The receptor set was obtained from a young man in good health.

This sequence joins TRBV7-2 and TRBJ2-1; tentatively, D is TRBD2 (5 bases). The CDR3 totals 14 residues. The V end lost 5 bases, the J end lost 4 bases, and 12 bases lay between the germline ends. CDR1 and CDR2 from the germline V gene are SGHTA and FQGNSA. The CDR3: CASSAGIGYNEQFF. The CDR3 region has the DNA TGTGCCAGCAGCGCCGGGATCGGTTACAATGAGCAGTTCTTC.

This chain connects TRBV28 to TRBJ1-1; D is unresolved. CDR3 length equals 14 residues. Per the germline V gene, CDR1 is MDHEN and CDR2 is SYDVKM. The V gene lost 4 bases and the J gene lost 4 bases, with 13 bases spanning the gap. The CDR3 DNA reads TGTGCCAGCAGTTCCGGGTATGGTATCACTGAAGCTTTCTTT. Protein product: CASSSGYGITEAFF.

The chain joins TRBV15 to TRBJ2-3; D gene ambiguous. CDR1 and CDR2 from the germline V gene are LNHNV and YYDKDF (reference sequence). The CDR3 contains 15 residues. The V end lost 5 bases, the J end lost 0 bases, and 12 bases lay between the germline ends. The CDR3 nucleotides are TGTGCCACCAGCGTGGGTCTGGGTAGCACAGATACGCAGTATTTT. This sequence encodes CATSVGLGSTDTQYF.

The sample holds one count of this clone. Other nucleotide sequences in the sample specify the same CDR3. The J gene is TRBJ2-1, the V gene TRBV9; no clear D gene. Trimming shortened V by 1 base and J by 6 bases, and 2 bases separated the two germline ends. From germline, CDR1 is SGDLS and CDR2 YYNGEE. The CDR3 extends over 11 amino acids. Here the CDR3 reads CASSVSNEQFF. The CDR3 bases are TGTGCCAGCAGCGTATCCAATGAGCAGTTCTTC.

The chain joins TRBV28 to TRBJ2-7; D possibly corresponds to TRBD1 (6 bases). Germline V gene lookup returns CDR1 MDHEN and CDR2 SYDVKM. The CDR3 runs to 11 residues. Trimming removed 6 bases at V and 10 bases at J, with 13 bases between. In DNA form, the CDR3 reads TGTGCCAGCAGCCCCGGACAGCCCCAGTACTTC. This sequence encodes CASSPGQPQYF.

The V call is TRBV9, the J call TRBJ2-7; TRBD2 aligns across 7 bases. In germline, CDR1 is SGDLS, CDR2 YYNGEE. Trimming removed 4 bases from V and 4 bases from J; junction bases left unmatched: 11. This CDR3 has 15 amino acids. CDR3 loop: CASSPEAGAEYEQYF. The CDR3 DNA reads as TGTGCCAGCAGCCCAGAGGCGGGAGCCGAGTACGAGCAGTACTTC.

This chain connects TRBV13 to TRBJ1-5; no clear D gene. This CDR3 comprises 12 residues. Germline V gives CDR1 PRHDT, CDR2 FYEKMQ (reference sequence). V was trimmed by 8 bases and J by 2 bases, leaving 7 bases between them. The CDR3 nucleotides are TGTGCCAGCCGGCAGGGCAATCAGCCCCAGCATTTT. Protein sequence: CASRQGNQPQHF.

V usage is TRBV4-1 and J usage is TRBJ2-3; no clear D gene. The CDR3 runs to 15 residues. Germline V CDR1 and CDR2: MGHRA, YSYEKL. The V gene lost 3 bases and the J gene lost 1 base, with 11 bases spanning the gap. The CDR3 spells CASSQRSSGTDTQYF. For the CDR3, the DNA is TGCGCCAGCAGCCAGAGGTCCAGCGGCACAGATACGCAGTATTTT.

The chain employs TRBV5-5 and TRBJ2-7; D might be TRBD1 (6 bases). Between the trimmed V and J ends, which lost 2 bases and 2 bases, there was a span of 11 bases. The germline gives CDR1 SGHKS, CDR2 YYEKEE (reference sequence). The CDR3 extends over 14 amino acids. The CDR3 DNA follows: TGTGCCAGCAGCTTACAGACAGGAGCCTACGAGCAGTACTTC. Its translation: CASSLQTGAYEQYF.